This record concerns one T cell receptor (beta chain) sequence. The antigen remains unidentified. This sample is drawn from a study of identical twins. The trim removed 0 bases at V and 3 bases at J, leaving 17 bases unmatched. The CDR3 contains 20 residues. CDR1 and CDR2 from the germline V gene are SQVTM and ANQGSEA. Healthy Caucasian donors formed the entire cohort. Study-wide results and caveats: Modeled out-of-frame TCR alpha sharing in monozygotic twins fell below observed levels. Where out-of-frame alpha sequences were twin-shared, they showed excess low generation probability.

TCRdb used MiXCR to reprocess the 5' RACE reads, holding one entry per CDR3 protein. This table holds about 220,000 distinct CDR3 sequences, 7.5% found once. A further study also used this sample, focusing on yellow fever vaccine responses in identical twins.

The clonotype originates from a young woman in good health. The chain has TRBV29-1 and TRBJ2-1; 10 nucleotides line up with TRBD2. Sequences were obtained from CD8+ T cells sorted from blood. This chain's CDR3 is CSVEDLQLAGTRPLYNEQFF. The CDR3 DNA reads TGCAGCGTTGAAGATCTTCAACTAGCGGGGACACGCCCCCTCTACAATGAGCAGTTCTTC.